A single sample is the source of the 17 T cell receptor beta chains below, sequenced in a study of T-cell memory formation after mild COVID-19. TCRdb reanalysed the 5' RACE reads using MiXCR and keeps one entry per CDR3 protein. The data show approximately 200,000 distinct CDR3 sequences, with 16% seen just once and roughly 2.1% held by the top ten. Material for sequencing was PBMCs or a T cell subset sorted from them (not recorded which). The origin of the receptors is an adult woman who had mild COVID-19 (a few samples of this study predate the infection). Cell type and time point are not known.

V is TRBV7-2 and J is TRBJ2-2, with unresolved D. CDR1 is SGHTA and CDR2 is FQGNSA in the germline V gene. This CDR3 contains 15 residues. Trimming removed 2 bases at V and 4 bases at J, with 11 bases between. The CDR3 loop reads CASSLRAASTGELFF. The CDR3 DNA reads TGTGCCAGCAGCTTAAGGGCTGCGAGCACCGGGGAGCTGTTTTTT.

This chain joins TRBV2 and TRBJ2-7; the D gene could be TRBD1 or TRBD2 (6 bases each). This CDR3 is built from 13 residues. Germline assignment: CDR1 SNHLY and CDR2 FYNNEI. The ends were cut back, 2 bases at V and 10 bases at J, with 15 bases in the middle. The CDR3 loop is CASSEILGGLQYF. CDR3 bases: TGTGCCAGCAGTGAAATCCTCGGGGGCCTACAGTACTTC.

This clonotype was found a few times. The chain combines TRBV7-3 with TRBJ1-1; 9 nucleotides match TRBD1. J lost 10 bases, V lost 5 bases, and 11 bases had no gene match. Germline CDR1 SGHTA, CDR2 FQGTGA. The CDR3 sequence is 14 residues long. CDR3 region: CASSARTGDGRAFF. CDR3 in DNA: TGTGCCAGCAGCGCCCGGACAGGGGACGGACGAGCTTTCTTT. The variable domain in full, completed from reference TRBV7-3 and TRBJ1-1, reads GAGVSQTPSNKVTEKGKYVELRCDPISGHTALYWYRQSLGQGPEFLIYFQGTGAADDSGLPNDRFFAVRPEGSVSTLKIQRTERGDSAVYLCASSARTGDGRAFFGQGTRLTVV.

The CDR3: CASSGAGGRETQYF. For the CDR3, the DNA is TGTGCCAGCAGCGGAGCGGGAGGGCGGGAGACCCAGTACTTC. The V and J genes are TRBV7-2 and TRBJ2-5; 10 nucleotides agree with TRBD2. The length of the CDR3 is 14 residues. From germline, CDR1 is SGHTA and CDR2 FQGNSA. J lost 5 bases, V lost 5 bases, and 5 bases had no gene match.

Only a few counts were recorded for this clonotype. The chain is built from TRBV7-3 and TRBJ2-1; 8 bases are shared with TRBD1. CDR1 is SGHTA, CDR2 FQGTGA, per germline. The CDR3 is 12 amino acids. V gave up 5 bases and J gave up 10 bases; unmatched junction bases: 4. This CDR3 is CASSPGGREQFF. CDR3 in DNA: TGTGCCAGCAGCCCAGGGGGCAGGGAGCAGTTCTTC. Combining the CDR3 with reference TRBV7-3 and TRBJ2-1 gives the whole variable domain GAGVSQTPSNKVTEKGKYVELRCDPISGHTALYWYRQSLGQGPEFLIYFQGTGAADDSGLPNDRFFAVRPEGSVSTLKIQRTERGDSAVYLCASSPGGREQFFGPGTRLTVL.

V gene TRBV20-1 combines with J gene TRBJ1-1; 9 bases map to TRBD1. Germline loops: CDR1 DFQATT, CDR2 SNEGSKA (reference sequence). The length of the CDR3 is 13 residues. The trim removed 8 bases at V and 3 bases at J, leaving 7 bases unmatched. CDR3 sequence (DNA): TGCAGTCCAACAGGGGGCCTGGACACTGAAGCTTTCTTT. Its protein product is CSPTGGLDTEAFF.

The chain couples TRBV6-2 or TRBV6-3 to TRBJ2-3, with D possibly TRBD1 on 5 matching bases. This CDR3 contains 14 residues. Looked up from germline, CDR1 is MNHEY and CDR2 is SVGEGT. V lost 2 bases to trimming and J lost 4 bases, with 10 bases between them. The CDR3 loop reads CASSYQGNPDTQYF. CDR3 bases: TGTGCCAGCAGTTACCAGGGTAATCCAGATACGCAGTATTTT.

This clonotype was detected only a few times. The chain employs TRBV30 and TRBJ2-3; possibly TRBD2 for D (6 bases). V was shortened by 0 bases and J by 0 bases, with 7 bases between the two germline ends. Germline loops: CDR1 GTSNPN, CDR2 SVGIG (reference sequence). This CDR3 comprises 14 residues. In nucleotides, the CDR3 is TGTGCCTGGAGTGTACTAGCTAGCACAGATACGCAGTATTTT. Protein: CAWSVLASTDTQYF. The full variable domain, its missing parts supplied by reference TRBV30 and TRBJ2-3, is SQTIHQWPATLVQPVGSPLSLECTVEGTSNPNLYWYRQAAGRGLQLLFYSVGIGQISSEVPQNLSASRPQDRQFILSSKKLLLSDSGFYLCAWSVLASTDTQYFGPGTRLTVL.

This clonotype was counted between two and nine times. The chain carries TRBV27 and TRBJ2-3; TRBD2 agrees at 11 bases. V was pared by 6 bases and J by 1 base, with 15 bases of the junction left unmatched. Germline CDR1 is MNHEY and CDR2 is SMNVEV (reference sequence). The CDR3 sequence is 19 residues long. The chain's CDR3 is CASRALAGGRSKRTDTQYF. The CDR3 coding sequence is TGTGCCAGCAGGGCCCTAGCGGGGGGACGCAGTAAGCGCACAGATACGCAGTATTTT.

The rearrangement links TRBV6-5 to TRBJ2-7; 9 bases fit TRBD2. Germline-derived CDR1 and CDR2 are MNHEY and SVGAGI. V shed 6 bases, J shed 0 bases, and the junction held 3 bases outside the gene matches. The CDR3 has 14 amino acids. CDR3 protein: CASSAGLASYEQYF. CDR3 in DNA: TGTGCCAGCAGCGCGGGACTAGCCTCCTACGAGCAGTACTTC.

This clonotype turned up a few times. This CDR3 is CATSRDGKTEAFF. The CDR3 DNA reads TGTGCCACCAGCAGAGATGGCAAAACTGAAGCTTTCTTT. V gene TRBV15 combines with J gene TRBJ1-1, with unresolved D. Germline CDR1 and CDR2: LNHNV and YYDKDF (reference sequence). Trimming shortened V by 0 bases and J by 5 bases, and 7 bases separated the two germline ends. The CDR3 has 13 residues.

This chain joins TRBV12-3 or TRBV12-4 and TRBJ1-6; TRBD1 might be the D (5 bases). The V and J ends lost 6 bases and 7 bases respectively, with 10 bases between them. This CDR3 is built from 13 residues. For the CDR3, the DNA is TGTGCCAGCAGCGAGACAGAGAATTCACCCCTCCACTTT. This gives the protein CASSETENSPLHF.

This clonotype was counted between two and nine times. This chain uses TRBV6-2 or TRBV6-3 with TRBJ1-2, with a weak D call TRBD1 (5 bases). The CDR3 contains 14 residues. Germline loops: CDR1 MNHEY, CDR2 SVGEGT. Trimming cost V 7 bases and J 4 bases, with 16 bases left between them. The CDR3: CASTRSGQGYGYTF. The CDR3 coding sequence is TGTGCCAGCACCCGCTCTGGCCAGGGCTATGGCTACACCTTC.

The CDR3 DNA sequence: TGCAGTGCTAAAAGTCTTCTAGGACTAGAAAGCACAGATACGCAGTATTTT. As protein: CSAKSLLGLESTDTQYF. The rearrangement links TRBV20-1 to TRBJ2-3; the match to TRBD2 covers 7 bases. The CDR3 runs to 17 residues. The junction had 13 bases not matched to a gene; V was cut back by 4 bases and J by 0 bases. Germline V lookup: CDR1 DFQATT, CDR2 SNEGSKA (reference sequence).

This rearrangement joins TRBV6-4 to TRBJ2-1; 11 bases are shared with TRBD2. The CDR3 extends over 16 amino acids. Trimming at V came to 1 base and at J to 4 bases, leaving 3 bases not matched to a gene. Looked up from germline, CDR1 is MRHNA and CDR2 is SNTAGT. Here the CDR3 DNA reads TGTGCCAGCAGTGACTTGACTAGCGGGGTATACAATGAGCAGTTCTTC. It translates to CASSDLTSGVYNEQFF.

This clonotype occurred a few times. V usage is TRBV5-1 and J usage is TRBJ2-1, with a possible D match to TRBD2 (6 bases). Trimming removed 2 bases from V and 8 bases from J, with 17 bases in between. The CDR3 sequence is 15 residues long. Germline V gene sequence: CDR1 SGHRS, CDR2 YFSETQ. As DNA, the CDR3 is TGCGCCAGCAGCTTCACCGGGACTCCTGGATATGAGCAGTTCTTC. Translated: CASSFTGTPGYEQFF.

This chain connects TRBV12-3 or TRBV12-4 to TRBJ2-7, with 10 bases aligning to TRBD1. V dropped 5 bases and J dropped 4; count of bases not matched to a gene: 14. The CDR3 runs 17 residues. Here the CDR3 reads CASSPPAGTGARYEQYF. The CDR3 DNA is TGTGCCAGCAGTCCCCCGGCGGGGACAGGGGCAAGATACGAGCAGTACTTC.